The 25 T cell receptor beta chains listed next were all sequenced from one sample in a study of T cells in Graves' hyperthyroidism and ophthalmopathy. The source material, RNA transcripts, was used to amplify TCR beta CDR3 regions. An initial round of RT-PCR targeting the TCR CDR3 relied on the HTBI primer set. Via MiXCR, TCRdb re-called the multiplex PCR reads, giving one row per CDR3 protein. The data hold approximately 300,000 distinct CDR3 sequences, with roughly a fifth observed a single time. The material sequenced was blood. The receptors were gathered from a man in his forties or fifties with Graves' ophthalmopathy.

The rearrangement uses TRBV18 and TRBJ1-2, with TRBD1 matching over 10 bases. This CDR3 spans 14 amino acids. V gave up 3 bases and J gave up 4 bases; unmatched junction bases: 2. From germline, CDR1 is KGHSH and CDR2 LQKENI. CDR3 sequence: CASSPGQGPYGYTF. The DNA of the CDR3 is TGTGCCAGCTCACCGGGACAGGGGCCCTATGGCTACACCTTC.

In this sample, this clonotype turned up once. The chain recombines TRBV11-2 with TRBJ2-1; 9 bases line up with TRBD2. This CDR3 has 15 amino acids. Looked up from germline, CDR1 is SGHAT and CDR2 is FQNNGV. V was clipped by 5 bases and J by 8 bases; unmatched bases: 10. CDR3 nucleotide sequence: TGTGCCAGCAGCCCTGGGGGGAGCGGGAGGCATGAGCAGTTCTTC. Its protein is CASSPGGSGRHEQFF.

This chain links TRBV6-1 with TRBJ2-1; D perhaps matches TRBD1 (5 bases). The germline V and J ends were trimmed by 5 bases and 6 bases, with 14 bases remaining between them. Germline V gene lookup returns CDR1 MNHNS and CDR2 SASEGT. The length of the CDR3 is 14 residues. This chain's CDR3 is CASSQGRWSNEQFF. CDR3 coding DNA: TGTGCCAGCAGTCAGGGAAGGTGGAGCAATGAGCAGTTCTTC.

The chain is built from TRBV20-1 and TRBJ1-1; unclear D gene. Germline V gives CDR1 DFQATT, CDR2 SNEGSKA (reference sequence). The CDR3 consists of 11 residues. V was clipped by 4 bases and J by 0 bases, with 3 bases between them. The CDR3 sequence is CSAKLNTEAFF. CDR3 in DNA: TGCAGTGCTAAGTTGAACACTGAAGCTTTCTTT.

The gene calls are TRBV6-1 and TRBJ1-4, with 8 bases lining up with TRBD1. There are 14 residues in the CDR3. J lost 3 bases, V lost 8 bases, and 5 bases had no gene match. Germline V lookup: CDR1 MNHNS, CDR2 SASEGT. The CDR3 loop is CASQGDRSNEKLFF. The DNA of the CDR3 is TGTGCCAGCCAAGGGGACAGGTCTAATGAAAAACTGTTTTTT.

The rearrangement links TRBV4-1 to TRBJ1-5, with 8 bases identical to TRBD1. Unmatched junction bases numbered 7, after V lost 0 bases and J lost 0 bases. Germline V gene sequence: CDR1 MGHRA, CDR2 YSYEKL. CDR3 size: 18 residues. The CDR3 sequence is CASSQDAQGANSNQPQHF. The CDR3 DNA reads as TGCGCCAGCAGCCAAGACGCGCAGGGGGCCAATAGCAATCAGCCCCAGCATTTT.

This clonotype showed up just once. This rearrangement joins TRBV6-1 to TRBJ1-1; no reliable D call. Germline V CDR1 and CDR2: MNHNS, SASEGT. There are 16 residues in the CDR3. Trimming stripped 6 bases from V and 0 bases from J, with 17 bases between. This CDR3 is CASRTSPGAMNTEAFF. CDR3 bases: TGTGCCAGCAGGACCTCCCCAGGTGCCATGAACACTGAAGCTTTCTTT.

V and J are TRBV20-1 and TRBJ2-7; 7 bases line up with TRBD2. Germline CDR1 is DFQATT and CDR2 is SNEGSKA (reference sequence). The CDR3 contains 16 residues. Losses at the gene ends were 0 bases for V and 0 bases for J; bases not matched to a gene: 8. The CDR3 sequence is CSAREAGSGASYEQYF. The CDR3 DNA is TGCAGTGCTAGAGAGGCGGGGAGCGGGGCCTCCTACGAGCAGTACTTC.

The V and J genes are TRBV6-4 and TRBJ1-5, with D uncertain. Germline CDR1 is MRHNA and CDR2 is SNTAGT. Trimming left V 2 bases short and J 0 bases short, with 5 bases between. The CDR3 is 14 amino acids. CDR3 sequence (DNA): TGTGCCAGCAGTGACGGGTTTAGCAATCAGCCCCAGCATTTT. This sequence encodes CASSDGFSNQPQHF.

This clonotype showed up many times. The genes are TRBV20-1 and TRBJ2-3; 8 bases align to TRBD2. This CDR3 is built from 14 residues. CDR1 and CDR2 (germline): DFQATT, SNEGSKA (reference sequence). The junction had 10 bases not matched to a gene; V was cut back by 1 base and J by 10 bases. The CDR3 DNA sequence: TGCAGTGCTAGAGCCGGCGGGAGGAACGATGCGCAGTATTTT. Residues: CSARAGGRNDAQYF.

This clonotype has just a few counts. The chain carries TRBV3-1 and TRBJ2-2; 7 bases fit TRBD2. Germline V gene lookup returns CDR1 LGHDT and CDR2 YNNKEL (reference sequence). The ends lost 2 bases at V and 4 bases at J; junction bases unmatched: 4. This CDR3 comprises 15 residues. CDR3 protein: CASSQTTSSTGELFF. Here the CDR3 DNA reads TGTGCCAGCAGCCAAACGACTAGCTCCACCGGGGAGCTGTTTTTT.

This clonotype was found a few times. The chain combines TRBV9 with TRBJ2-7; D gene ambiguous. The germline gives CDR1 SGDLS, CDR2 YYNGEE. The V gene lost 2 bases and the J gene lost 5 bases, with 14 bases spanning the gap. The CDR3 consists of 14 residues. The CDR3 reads CASSVRNFGDEQYF. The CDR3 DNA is TGTGCCAGCAGCGTGAGAAATTTTGGCGACGAGCAGTACTTC.

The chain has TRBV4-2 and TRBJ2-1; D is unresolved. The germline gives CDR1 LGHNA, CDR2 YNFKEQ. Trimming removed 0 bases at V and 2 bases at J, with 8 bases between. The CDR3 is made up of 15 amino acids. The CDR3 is CASSQEAEAYNEQFF. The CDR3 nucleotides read TGTGCCAGCAGCCAAGAGGCAGAAGCCTACAATGAGCAGTTCTTC.

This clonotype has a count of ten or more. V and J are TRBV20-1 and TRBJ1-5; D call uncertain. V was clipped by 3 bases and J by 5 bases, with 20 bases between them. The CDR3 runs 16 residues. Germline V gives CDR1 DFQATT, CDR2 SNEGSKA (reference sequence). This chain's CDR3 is CSASWLSGVVDQPQHF. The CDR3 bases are TGCAGTGCTAGTTGGTTATCCGGGGTTGTGGATCAGCCCCAGCATTTT.

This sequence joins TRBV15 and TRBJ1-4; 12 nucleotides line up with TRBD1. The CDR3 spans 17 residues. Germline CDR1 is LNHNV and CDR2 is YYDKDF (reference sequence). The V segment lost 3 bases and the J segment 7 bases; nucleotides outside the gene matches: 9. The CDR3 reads CATSSSGTGGAGEKLFF. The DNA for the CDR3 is TGTGCCACCAGCAGCTCCGGGACAGGGGGCGCGGGTGAAAAACTGTTTTTT.

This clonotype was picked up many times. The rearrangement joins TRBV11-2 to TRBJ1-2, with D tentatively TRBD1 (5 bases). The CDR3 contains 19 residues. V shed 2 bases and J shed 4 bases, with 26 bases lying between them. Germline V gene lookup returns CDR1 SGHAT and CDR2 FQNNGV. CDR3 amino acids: CASSLTIGSGGVDFYGYTF. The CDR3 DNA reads TGTGCCAGCAGCTTAACGATTGGATCCGGGGGGGTTGACTTCTATGGCTACACCTTC. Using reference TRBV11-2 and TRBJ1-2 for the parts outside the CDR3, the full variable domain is EAGVAQSPRYKIIEKRQSVAFWCNPISGHATLYWYQQILGQGPKLLIQFQNNGVVDDSQLPKDRFSAERLKGVDSTLKIQPAKLEDSAVYLCASSLTIGSGGVDFYGYTFGSGTRLTVV.

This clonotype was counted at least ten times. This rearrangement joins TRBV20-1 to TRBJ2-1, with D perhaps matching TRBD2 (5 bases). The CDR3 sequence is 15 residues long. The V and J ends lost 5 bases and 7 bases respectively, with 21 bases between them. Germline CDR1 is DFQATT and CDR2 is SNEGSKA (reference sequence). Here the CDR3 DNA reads TGCAGTGCTGGGCCCCCGAGGAGGAACGGTAATGAGCAGTTCTTC. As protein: CSAGPPRRNGNEQFF.

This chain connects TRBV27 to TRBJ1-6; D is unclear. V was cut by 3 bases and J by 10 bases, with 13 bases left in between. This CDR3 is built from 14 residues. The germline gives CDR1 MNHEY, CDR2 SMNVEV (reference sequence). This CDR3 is CASSLRDQFSPLHF. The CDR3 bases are TGTGCCAGCAGTTTGCGGGATCAATTCTCACCCCTCCACTTT.

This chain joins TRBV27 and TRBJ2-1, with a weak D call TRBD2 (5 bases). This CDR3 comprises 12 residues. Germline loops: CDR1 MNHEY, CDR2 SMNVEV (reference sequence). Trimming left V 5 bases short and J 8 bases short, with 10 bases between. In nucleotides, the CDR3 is TGTGCCAGCAGTCTAATCGGGGATGAGCAGTTCTTC. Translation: CASSLIGDEQFF.

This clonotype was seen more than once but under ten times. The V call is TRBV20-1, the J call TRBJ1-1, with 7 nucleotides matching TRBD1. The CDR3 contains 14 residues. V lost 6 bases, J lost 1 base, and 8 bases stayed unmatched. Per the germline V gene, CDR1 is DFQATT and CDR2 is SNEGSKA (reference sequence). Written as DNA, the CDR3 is TGCAGTGCCCCGACTCGGACAGGGAACACTGAAGCTTTCTTT. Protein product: CSAPTRTGNTEAFF.

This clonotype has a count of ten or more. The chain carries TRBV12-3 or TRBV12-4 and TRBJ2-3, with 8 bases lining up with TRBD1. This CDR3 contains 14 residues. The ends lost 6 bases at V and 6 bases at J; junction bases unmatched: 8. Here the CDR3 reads CASSPQGAGDTQYF. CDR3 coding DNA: TGTGCCAGCAGCCCCCAGGGGGCTGGCGATACGCAGTATTTT.

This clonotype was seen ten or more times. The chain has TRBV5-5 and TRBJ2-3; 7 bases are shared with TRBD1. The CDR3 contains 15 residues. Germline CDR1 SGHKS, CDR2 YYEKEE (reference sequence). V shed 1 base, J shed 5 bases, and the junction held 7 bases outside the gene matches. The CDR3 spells CASSLTGQQEDTQYF. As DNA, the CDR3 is TGTGCCAGCAGCTTGACGGGACAGCAGGAAGATACGCAGTATTTT.

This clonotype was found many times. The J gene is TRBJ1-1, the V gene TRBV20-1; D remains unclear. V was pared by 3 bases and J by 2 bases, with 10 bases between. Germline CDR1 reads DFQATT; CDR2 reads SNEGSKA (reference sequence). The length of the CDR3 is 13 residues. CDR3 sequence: CSASVRTNTEAFF. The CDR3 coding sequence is TGCAGTGCTAGCGTGCGAACCAACACTGAAGCTTTCTTT.

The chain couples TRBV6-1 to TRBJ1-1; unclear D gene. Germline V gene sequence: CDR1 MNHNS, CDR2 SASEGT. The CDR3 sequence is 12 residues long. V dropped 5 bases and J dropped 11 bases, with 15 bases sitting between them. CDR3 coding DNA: TGTGCCAGCAGTCGCCAAGCCGGCAACGCTTTCTTT. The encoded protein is CASSRQAGNAFF.

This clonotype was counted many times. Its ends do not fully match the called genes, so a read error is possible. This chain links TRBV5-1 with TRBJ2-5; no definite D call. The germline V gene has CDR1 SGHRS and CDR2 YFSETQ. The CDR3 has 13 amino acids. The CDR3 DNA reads TGTGCCAGCAGCTTAGTTTCACAAGAGACCCAGTACTTC. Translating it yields CASSLVSQETQYF. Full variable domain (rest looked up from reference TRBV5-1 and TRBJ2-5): KAGVTQTPRYLIKTRGQQVTLSCSPISGHRSVSWYQQTPGQGLQFLFEYFSETQRNKGNFPGRFSGRQFSNSRSEMNVSTLELGDSALYLCASSLVSQETQYFGPGTRLLVL.